This TCR beta chain was identified in a study of T cell responses to AZD1222 COVID-19 vaccine (dated by TCRdb to the early 2020s). Turning to the overall study: Because spike-specific TCR depth and breadth did not differ between the two schedules, AZD1222 recipients who got a second dose at roughly 4 weeks were pooled with those who got a second dose at roughly 12 weeks. A total of 230 or so trial participants underwent TCR sequencing, of whom around 200 received two doses of AZD1222 and some 26 received two doses of the MenACWY control vaccine. Trial participants were enrolled by age into subgroups of 18-55, 56-69 and 70-plus years, and about 150, 27 and 61 TCR-sequenced participants, respectively, were included in these subgroups. On the study overall, not on this receptor specifically: After two AZD1222 doses, spike-specific TCR breadth and depth were significantly higher than at day 0 and than in MenACWY recipients. Participants were mostly white British, with more females than males. The authors suggested clonal diversity may have been underestimated. Because no samples from the day 14 peak response were available, repertoires could be characterized only after the peak T cell response. The 56-69-year group was small, and its depth increase did not reach significance, likely because of low power. The vaccine-associated CD4 TCRs covered the entire spike protein, and the dominant responses fell in regions 160-218 and 743-854. Conclusions about previously exposed vaccinees are limited, since just 6 or 7 AZD1222 recipients were seropositive for SARS-CoV-2 at baseline. Reportedly, close to half of the unique spike-specific TCRs recognized epitopes lying outside the regions that are mutated in the B.1.351 and B.1.1.7 variants.

Remarks on this clone: This clone's antigen is unknown. No quality values exist for individual bases; no much larger clone is one base distant. Other DNA sequences in this specimen translate into the identical CDR3.

The CDR3 regions of human TCRbeta chains were subjected to immunosequencing. Regarding the original processing steps: TCRs in the repertoires were matched against a reference library of SARS-CoV-2-specific TCRs that had been generated with the MIRA antigen-specificity platform. Breadth meant the fraction of unique TCRs that were SARS-CoV-2-associated, whereas depth meant the fraction of total T cells that were SARS-CoV-2-associated. Using the MIRA data, each spike-specific TCR was assigned both to the spike region to which the TCR was reactive and to a CD4 or CD8 class. Log10-transformed breadth and depth values were compared by one-way ANOVA with Sidak's multiple comparisons tests. In its TCRdb copy, this immuneACCESS table keeps in-frame sequences only and misses some clones. Where compared with another copy, unresolved V genes explain less than half of these, and the others have no known cause. That table supplies the V and J calls and clone size; D and trimming were determined from the DNA. This sample gives more than 80,000 clones in total; roughly 86% of them show up just once. The ten most abundant clones make up 5.8% of the sample.

CDR1 and CDR2 (SGDLS, YYNGEE) derive from the germline V gene. From the cysteine up to the phenylalanine, the CDR3 has a length of 15 residues. The retained sequence is limited to the CDR3, 45 bases, with the frame set at the first base. Trimming at the junction amounts to 2 bases on V and 0 bases on J, and the germline ends lie 9 bases apart. Reading the label with the study, this specimen's time point is: baseline before first vaccination. Samples from vaccinated people were obtained from the UK trials COV001 and COV002, which included a single-blind randomized controlled phase 2/3 trial of AZD1222 (ChAdOx1 nCoV-19) in healthy adults. For TCRbeta chain sequencing, PBMC samples from trial participants were taken at day 0 and at day 28 after the second dose.

The clonotype originates from an adult in good health. Rearrangement joined TRBV9 to TRBJ1-3; TRBD1 might be the D gene, on 6 matching bases. Specimen: peripheral blood, collected on day 0 of AZD1222 vaccination. The nucleotide sequence is given as TGTGCCAGCAGCGTTTTGGACAGCTCTGGAAACACCATATATTTT. It is translated as CASSVLDSSGNTIYF.